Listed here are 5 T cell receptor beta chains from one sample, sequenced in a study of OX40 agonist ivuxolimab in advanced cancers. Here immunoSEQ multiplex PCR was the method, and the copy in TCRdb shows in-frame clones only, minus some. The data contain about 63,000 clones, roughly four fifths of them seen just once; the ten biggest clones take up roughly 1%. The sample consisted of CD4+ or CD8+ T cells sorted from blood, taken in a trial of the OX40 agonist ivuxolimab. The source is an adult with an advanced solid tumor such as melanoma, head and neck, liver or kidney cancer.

The CDR3 DNA reads as TGTGCCAGCAGCTTGGAAGTGGGTGAGCAGTTCTTC. Translated: CASSLEVGEQFF. V and J are TRBV5-8 and TRBJ2-1, with D unclear. CDR3 length equals 12 residues. V shed 0 bases and J shed 9 bases, with 7 bases lying between them. Per germline, CDR1 SGHTS and CDR2 YDEGEE.

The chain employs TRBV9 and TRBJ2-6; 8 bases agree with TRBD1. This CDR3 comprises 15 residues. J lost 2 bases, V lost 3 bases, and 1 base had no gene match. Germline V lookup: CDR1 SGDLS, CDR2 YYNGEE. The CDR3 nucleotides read TGTGCCAGCAGCGAACAGGGGGCTGGGGCCAACGTCCTGACTTTC. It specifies CASSEQGAGANVLTF.

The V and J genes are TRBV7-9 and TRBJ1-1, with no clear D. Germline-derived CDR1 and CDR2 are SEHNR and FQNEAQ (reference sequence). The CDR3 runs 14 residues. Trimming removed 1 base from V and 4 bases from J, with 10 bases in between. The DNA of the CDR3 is TGTGCCAGCAGCTTAGAGAGTCCTGCCACTGAAGCTTTCTTT. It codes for CASSLESPATEAFF.

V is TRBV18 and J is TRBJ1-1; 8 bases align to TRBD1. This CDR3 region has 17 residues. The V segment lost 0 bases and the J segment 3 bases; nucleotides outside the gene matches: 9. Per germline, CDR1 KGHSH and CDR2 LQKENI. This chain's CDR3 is CASSPPNRDRRDTEAFF. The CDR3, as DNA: TGTGCCAGCTCACCACCTAACAGGGACAGGAGGGACACTGAAGCTTTCTTT.

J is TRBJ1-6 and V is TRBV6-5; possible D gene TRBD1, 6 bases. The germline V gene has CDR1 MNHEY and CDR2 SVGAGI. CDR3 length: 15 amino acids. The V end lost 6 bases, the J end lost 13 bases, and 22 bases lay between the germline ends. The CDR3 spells CASSLNRVVESPLHF. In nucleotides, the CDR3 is TGTGCCAGCAGCCTGAACAGGGTTGTAGAGAGTCCCCTCCACTTT.